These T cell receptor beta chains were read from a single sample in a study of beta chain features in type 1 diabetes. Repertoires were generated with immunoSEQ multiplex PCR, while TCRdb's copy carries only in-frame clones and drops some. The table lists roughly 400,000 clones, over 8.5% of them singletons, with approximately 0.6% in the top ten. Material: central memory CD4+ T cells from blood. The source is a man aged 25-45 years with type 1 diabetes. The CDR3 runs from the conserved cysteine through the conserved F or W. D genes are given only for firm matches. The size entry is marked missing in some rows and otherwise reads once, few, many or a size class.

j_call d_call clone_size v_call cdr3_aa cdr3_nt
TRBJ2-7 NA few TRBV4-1 CASSQVSTYEQYF TGCGCCAGCAGCCAAGTTAGCACCTACGAGCAGTACTTC
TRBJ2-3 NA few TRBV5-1 CASSLAFRGPGDTQYF TGCGCCAGCAGCTTGGCCTTCAGGGGCCCCGGGGATACGCAGTATTTT
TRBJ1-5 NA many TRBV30 CAWSVKRSGAGVSNQPQHF TGTGCCTGGAGTGTAAAGAGGTCTGGGGCAGGGGTCAGCAATCAGCCCCAGCATTTT
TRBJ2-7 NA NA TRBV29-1 CSVFQGSYEQYF TGCAGCGTTTTCCAGGGCTCCTACGAGCAGTACTTC
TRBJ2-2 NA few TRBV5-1 CASSLRQEHTGELFF TGCGCCAGCAGCTTACGACAGGAGCACACCGGGGAGCTGTTTTTT
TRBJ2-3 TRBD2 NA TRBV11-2 CASSAQRSGRGDTQYF TGTGCCAGCAGCGCCCAGAGGAGCGGGAGAGGGGATACGCAGTATTTT
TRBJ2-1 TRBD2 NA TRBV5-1 CASSPRGGMDNEQFF TGCGCCAGCAGCCCCCGGGGGGGCATGGACAATGAGCAGTTCTTC
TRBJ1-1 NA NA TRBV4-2 CASRSQVGVGTEAFF TGTGCCAGCAGGTCCCAAGTCGGGGTCGGAACTGAAGCTTTCTTT
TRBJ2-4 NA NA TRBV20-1 CSARTGVIQYF TGCAGTGCTAGGACCGGGGTTATTCAGTACTTC
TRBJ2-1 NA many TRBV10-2 CASSVLAGSNEQFF TGCGCCAGCAGTGTCCTCGCCGGGTCCAATGAGCAGTTCTTC
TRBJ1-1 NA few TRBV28 CASRPGVVGTEAFF TGTGCCAGCAGACCCGGGGTAGTGGGCACTGAAGCTTTCTTT
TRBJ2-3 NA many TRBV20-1 CSADNTDTQYF TGCAGTGCCGATAACACAGATACGCAGTATTTT
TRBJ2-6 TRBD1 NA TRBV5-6 CASNNAGGVRSGANVLTF TGTGCCAGCAATAACGCAGGGGGCGTTCGCTCTGGGGCCAACGTCCTGACTTTC
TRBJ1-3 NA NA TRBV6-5 CASRGRGTIYF TGTGCCAGCAGAGGGAGAGGCACCATATATTTT
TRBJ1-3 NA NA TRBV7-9 CASSLFNSGNTIYF TGTGCCAGCAGCTTGTTTAACTCTGGAAACACCATATATTTT
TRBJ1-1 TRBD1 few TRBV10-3 CATFDRDRDDTEAFF TGTGCCACCTTTGACCGGGACAGGGATGACACTGAAGCTTTCTTT
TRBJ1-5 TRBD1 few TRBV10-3 CAIRGTGKGQPQHF TGTGCCATCAGGGGGACAGGGAAGGGTCAGCCCCAGCATTTT
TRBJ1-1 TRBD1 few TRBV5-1 CASSLVGQGGTEAFF TGCGCCAGCAGCTTGGTGGGACAGGGAGGGACTGAAGCTTTCTTT
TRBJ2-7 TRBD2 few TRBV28 CASRPTSGASYEQYF TGTGCCAGCAGGCCCACTAGCGGGGCCTCCTACGAGCAGTACTTC
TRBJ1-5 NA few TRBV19 CATVDRHGNQPQHF TGTGCCACCGTCGACAGACACGGCAATCAGCCCCAGCATTTT
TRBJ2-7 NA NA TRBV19 CASTGTSLYPYEQYF TGTGCCAGTACCGGGACAAGCCTTTATCCCTACGAGCAGTACTTC
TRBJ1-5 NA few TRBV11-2 CASSLEGRPQHF TGTGCCAGCAGCTTAGAGGGGCGGCCCCAGCATTTT